Below, one T cell receptor (beta chain) is given with its context. The data were obtained in a study of blood T cell repertoires in COVID-19. Turning to the study itself: Both acute and convalescent COVID-19 samples were obtained from the United States, Italy and Spain. T cells, B-cell-depleted T cells, or PBMCs supplied cDNA or gDNA.

Original data processing: Nucleated cell number was recorded as an estimate derived from reference gene primer amplification. Data came from immunoSEQ multiplex PCR; TCRdb stores just in-frame clones and leaves some out. The DNA was the basis for D and trimming; V, J and clone size are from that table. The sample has more than 55,000 clones; under 85% are singletons. V shed 6 bases and J shed 8 bases, with 22 bases lying between them. CDR1 is MDHEN, CDR2 SYDVKM, per germline. This CDR3 spans 15 amino acids. Sequenced material: peripheral blood. The clonotype comes from a man between 60 and 75 years old with acute or convalescent COVID-19. The chain recombines TRBV28 with TRBJ1-2, with D possibly TRBD1 on 6 matching bases. CDR3 sequence: CASSRFSGGGTGYTF. DNA of the CDR3: TGTGCCAGCAGCCGCTTTTCGGGGGGCGGGACCGGCTACACCTTC.